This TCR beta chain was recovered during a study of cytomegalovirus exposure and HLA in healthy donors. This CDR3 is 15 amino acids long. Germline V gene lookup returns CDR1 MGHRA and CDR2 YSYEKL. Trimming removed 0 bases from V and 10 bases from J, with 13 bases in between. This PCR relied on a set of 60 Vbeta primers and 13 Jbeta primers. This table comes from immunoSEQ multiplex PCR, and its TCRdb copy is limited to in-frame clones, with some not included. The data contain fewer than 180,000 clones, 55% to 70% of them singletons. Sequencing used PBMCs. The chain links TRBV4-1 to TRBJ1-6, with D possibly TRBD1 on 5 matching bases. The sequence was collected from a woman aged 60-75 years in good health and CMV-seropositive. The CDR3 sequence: CASSQDLAGLSPLHF. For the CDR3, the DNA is TGCGCCAGCAGCCAAGATTTGGCAGGGTTATCACCCCTCCACTTT.